Below, 17 T cell receptor beta chains from the same sample are listed, as sequenced in a study of cytomegalovirus exposure and HLA in healthy donors. Use of 60 Vbeta and 13 Jbeta primers characterized the PCR. Assay used: immunoSEQ multiplex PCR; TCRdb lists only in-frame clones, some missing. The repertoire holds 270,000 or so clones, with around 90% as singletons. Sequencing was carried out using PBMCs. These receptors all come from a girl aged 2 to 10 in good health and CMV-seronegative.

The chain joins TRBV30 to TRBJ1-6; TRBD1 agrees at 7 bases. This CDR3 is 15 amino acids long. V lost 2 bases, J lost 0 bases, and 1 base stayed unmatched. The germline CDR1 and CDR2 sequences are GTSNPN and SVGIG (reference sequence). Written as DNA, the CDR3 is TGTGCCTGGAGTCGGGACAGCTCCTATAATTCACCCCTCCACTTT. This encodes CAWSRDSSYNSPLHF.

The chain joins TRBV4-2 to TRBJ2-7, with 7 nucleotides matching TRBD2. The junction had 5 bases not matched to a gene; V was cut back by 0 bases and J by 3 bases. CDR1 and CDR2 from the germline V gene are LGHNA and YNFKEQ. The CDR3 has 15 residues. The CDR3 region has the DNA TGTGCCAGCAGCCAAGATCTGGGGGGGGGCTACGAGCAGTACTTC. Residues: CASSQDLGGGYEQYF.

The chain has TRBV5-6 and TRBJ1-2; TRBD1 aligns across 8 bases. There are 16 residues in the CDR3. CDR1 and CDR2 from the germline V gene are SGHDT and YYEEEE. V lost 4 bases, J lost 2 bases, and 10 bases stayed unmatched. CDR3 DNA sequence: TGTGCCAGCAGCCTGCAGAGGGCAGGGGGCAACTATGGCTACACCTTC. As protein: CASSLQRAGGNYGYTF.

The chain joins TRBV11-2 to TRBJ2-7, with D possibly being TRBD1 (5 bases). The V gene's germline CDR1 is SGHAT and CDR2 FQNNGV. The CDR3 contains 13 residues. The V end was cut by 4 bases, the J end by 3 bases, with 10 bases between. CDR3 amino acids: CASSSIQVYEQYF. CDR3 DNA sequence: TGTGCCAGCAGCTCGATACAGGTCTACGAGCAGTACTTC.

The chain couples TRBV6-5 to TRBJ2-7; D may be TRBD1 (5 bases). The CDR3 has 12 amino acids. V shed 7 bases and J shed 3 bases, with 10 bases lying between them. CDR1 is MNHEY and CDR2 is SVGAGI in the germline V gene. As DNA, the CDR3 is TGTGCCAGCACAGGGCTCCTCTACGAGCAGTACTTC. It translates to CASTGLLYEQYF.

In this sample, this clone turned up once. CDR3 region: CASSHRQSVSTDTQYF. The CDR3 coding sequence is TGTGCCAGCAGCCATCGACAGTCTGTTAGCACAGATACGCAGTATTTT. The chain joins TRBV11-2 to TRBJ2-3; perhaps TRBD1 as D (5 bases). This CDR3 is built from 16 residues. Deletions cut 5 bases from V and 0 bases from J, with 15 bases between. From germline, CDR1 is SGHAT and CDR2 FQNNGV. Filled out from reference TRBV11-2 and TRBJ2-3, the complete variable domain reads EAGVAQSPRYKIIEKRQSVAFWCNPISGHATLYWYQQILGQGPKLLIQFQNNGVVDDSQLPKDRFSAERLKGVDSTLKIQPAKLEDSAVYLCASSHRQSVSTDTQYFGPGTRLTVL.

The V call is TRBV2, the J call TRBJ1-1, with 9 positions matching TRBD1. Per the germline V gene, CDR1 is SNHLY and CDR2 is FYNNEI. V was clipped by 6 bases and J by 4 bases; unmatched bases: 6. The CDR3 sequence is 14 residues long. This CDR3 is CASRKQGASTEAFF. DNA for the CDR3: TGTGCCAGCAGGAAACAGGGGGCGAGCACTGAAGCTTTCTTT.

The J gene is TRBJ1-1, the V gene TRBV6-5; D call uncertain. V was cut by 8 bases and J by 1 base, with 8 bases left in between. Germline loops: CDR1 MNHEY, CDR2 SVGAGI. This CDR3 is 12 amino acids long. The CDR3 reads CASLTGNTEAFF. The CDR3 nucleotides read TGTGCCAGCTTAACTGGGAACACTGAAGCTTTCTTT.

The chain links TRBV6-5 to TRBJ1-1, with 8 bases that match TRBD1. Trimming at V came to 8 bases and at J to 3 bases, leaving 8 bases not matched to a gene. Germline assignment: CDR1 MNHEY and CDR2 SVGAGI. There are 14 residues in the CDR3. The CDR3 nucleotides read TGTGCCAGCGCGACAGGGGCGTGGGACACTGAAGCTTTCTTT. Protein sequence: CASATGAWDTEAFF.

The chain uses TRBV27 and TRBJ1-4, with unresolved D. Trimming took off 3 bases at V and 4 bases at J, with 6 bases between the two ends. The CDR3 contains 13 residues. Germline V gives CDR1 MNHEY, CDR2 SMNVEV (reference sequence). As DNA, the CDR3 is TGTGCCAGCAGTTTCTACGTTAATGAAAAACTGTTTTTT. Residues: CASSFYVNEKLFF.

The rearrangement uses TRBV18 and TRBJ2-2, with TRBD1 identical over 7 bases. CDR1 is KGHSH and CDR2 is LQKENI in the germline V gene. This CDR3 contains 15 residues. With V trimmed by 3 bases and J by 7 bases, 8 bases remained unmatched. CDR3 DNA: TGTGCCAGCTCACCCGTTCTGGGGACAGACGGGGAGCTGTTTTTT. It yields the protein CASSPVLGTDGELFF.

This sequence joins TRBV5-6 and TRBJ2-7; the D is unclear. This CDR3 region has 14 residues. V was shortened by 0 bases and J by 6 bases, with 13 bases between the two germline ends. Germline CDR1 and CDR2: SGHDT and YYEEEE. The CDR3 DNA follows: TGTGCCAGCAGCTTGGCCGATTACCGCGGCGAGCAGTACTTC. This gives the protein CASSLADYRGEQYF.

As to this clone: This specimen includes other DNA sequences encoding the same CDR3. This sequence joins TRBV9 and TRBJ2-5, with 8 positions matching TRBD2. V lost 0 bases to trimming and J lost 5 bases; unmatched junction nucleotides: 3. The CDR3 length is 14 residues. Germline V gene data show CDR1 as SGDLS and CDR2 as YYNGEE. The CDR3 sequence is CASSVGSGGETQYF. The CDR3 bases are TGTGCCAGCAGCGTAGGCAGCGGGGGCGAGACCCAGTACTTC.

There are a few counts of this clone. The chain recombines TRBV5-6 with TRBJ1-2, with D unclear. The CDR3 is made up of 11 amino acids. The V gene lost 0 bases and the J gene lost 7 bases, with 4 bases spanning the gap. Germline CDR1 and CDR2: SGHDT and YYEEEE. The chain's CDR3 is CASSLGSGYTF. In DNA, the CDR3 is TGTGCCAGCAGCTTGGGTAGTGGCTACACCTTC.

This chain's CDR3 is CTSSQDEESAVFGNQPQHF. The DNA for the CDR3 is TGCACCAGCAGCCAAGATGAAGAATCGGCGGTTTTCGGCAATCAGCCCCAGCATTTT. V and J are TRBV1 and TRBJ1-5. TRBV1 is described as a pseudogene. The CDR3 runs to 19 residues.

This sequence joins TRBV13 and TRBJ2-3; 9 bases map to TRBD1. CDR3 length: 18 amino acids. Trimming at V came to 5 bases and at J to 4 bases, leaving 16 bases not matched to a gene. Germline CDR1 is PRHDT and CDR2 is FYEKMQ (reference sequence). CDR3 DNA: TGTGCCAGCAGCCCAAACCCATCGGACAGGGGAGCCTCAGATACGCAGTATTTT. This encodes CASSPNPSDRGASDTQYF. The full variable domain, in which reference TRBV13 and TRBJ2-3 provide the parts outside the CDR3, is AAGVIQSPRHLIKEKRETATLKCYPIPRHDTVYWYQQGPGQDPQFLISFYEKMQSDKGSIPDRFSAQQFSDYHSELNMSSLELGDSALYFCASSPNPSDRGASDTQYFGPGTRLTVL.

This clone was observed once. This chain uses TRBV9 with TRBJ1-2; D not certain. The ends were cut back, 0 bases at V and 7 bases at J, with 19 bases in the middle. This CDR3 contains 16 residues. CDR1 is SGDLS, CDR2 YYNGEE, per germline. CDR3 DNA sequence: TGTGCCAGCAGCGTAGGAGGCGGCGGTTATCCCCTTGGCTACACCTTC. This sequence encodes CASSVGGGGYPLGYTF.